This T cell receptor beta chain derives from a study of control samples from healthy donors and cancer patients. With V trimmed by 5 bases and J by 4 bases, 7 bases remained unmatched. Germline V gene data show CDR1 as SGHAT and CDR2 as FQNNGV. The CDR3 extends over 15 amino acids. Method: immunoSEQ multiplex PCR; TCRdb's copy keeps in-frame clones and lacks some. The table records 70,000 or so clones, 94% of them present only once. This chain joins TRBV11-2 and TRBJ2-3, with TRBD2 matching over 9 bases. The sample comprised blood. The TCR comes from a woman in her 40s in good health. The CDR3 sequence: CASSPLAGKADTQYF. The DNA for the CDR3 is TGTGCCAGCAGCCCTCTAGCGGGAAAGGCAGATACGCAGTATTTT.